The clone carrying this T cell receptor beta chain turned up a few times. The data are from a study of T-cell reconstitution after alpha-beta-depleted transplantation in children. This CDR3 is 16 amino acids long. The germline V and J ends were trimmed by 9 bases and 0 bases, with 18 bases remaining between them. Germline V gene data show CDR1 as MDHEN and CDR2 as SYDVKM. Molecular barcoding with unique molecular identifiers was used for the TCRbeta library. TCRdb re-called the PCR reads with MiXCR, one entry per CDR3 protein. The sample includes about 610,000 distinct CDR3 sequences, about 10% of them seen just once.

The gene calls are TRBV28 and TRBJ2-1, with a tentative D call TRBD1 (5 bases). This specimen consisted of PBMCs from the stem cell graft donor, obtained from the stem cell graft. The TCR was taken from a human donor who donated a stem cell graft to a child with acute myeloid leukemia. In DNA, the CDR3 is TGTGCCAGGAGCCTGGGGCAACAGAGCTCCTACAATGAGCAGTTCTTC. Encoded protein: CARSLGQQSSYNEQFF.